This T cell receptor beta chain originates from a study of T-cell memory formation after mild COVID-19. Whole-study findings and limits: A subset of responding clones appeared in pre-infection memory, suggesting cross-reactive memory joined. Among contracting clones, CD4+ were mainly CM/EM and CD8+ enriched in EMRA.

TCRdb re-analysed the 5' RACE reads in MiXCR, keeping a single row per CDR3 protein. The sample contains fewer than 75,000 distinct CDR3 sequences, 10% to 15% of which appear only once. Germline assignment: CDR1 SGHAT and CDR2 FQNNGV. The length of the CDR3 is 14 residues. V lost 2 bases, J lost 8 bases, and 7 bases stayed unmatched. This clonotype was seen repeatedly, ten times or more. What it binds is not known. This TCR was recovered from a man between 18 and 29 years old who had mild COVID-19 (a few samples of this study predate the infection). Cell type and time point are not known. The sequenced sample was PBMCs or a T cell subset sorted from them (not recorded which). The rearrangement uses TRBV11-2 and TRBJ2-5; the match to TRBD1 covers 8 bases. CDR3 nucleotides: TGTGCCAGCAGCTTACCTACAGGGGGGAGAACCCAGTACTTC. Its protein product is CASSLPTGGRTQYF.